This entry lists 20 T cell receptor beta chains sequenced from one sample in a study of blood T cells in healthy people across ages. Next came a second PCR, run for about 6 to 12 cycles, which used a sample-barcoded 5' primer along with a J-beta primer mix. MiXCR, applied by TCRdb to the 5' RACE reads, yields one record per CDR3 protein. The table includes 1,800,000 or so distinct CDR3 sequences, about 39% detected once. The specimen sequenced was blood. The receptor set was obtained from a human donor in good health.

The chain combines TRBV6-5 with TRBJ2-6, with TRBD1 identical over 7 bases. CDR3 size: 18 residues. With V trimmed by 2 bases and J by 0 bases, 7 bases remained unmatched. The germline gives CDR1 MNHEY, CDR2 SVGAGI. CDR3 in DNA: TGTGCCAGCAGTTACGAAAGGGACAGCCGCTCTGGGGCCAACGTCCTGACTTTC. Encoded protein: CASSYERDSRSGANVLTF.

This chain uses TRBV4-3 with TRBJ1-2; D is perhaps TRBD1 (5 bases). Trimming pared 0 bases from V and 6 bases from J, leaving 20 bases between. Germline-derived CDR1 and CDR2 are LGHNA and YSLEER. This CDR3 comprises 17 residues. In nucleotides, the CDR3 is TGCGCCAGCAGCCAAGATAAGTTGATGGGCAGGGCTCATGGCTACACCTTC. Translation: CASSQDKLMGRAHGYTF.

This clonotype has at least ten counts. Here the CDR3 reads CASRAGTPYGYTF. The CDR3 nucleotides read TGTGCCAGCAGAGCCGGGACTCCTTATGGCTACACCTTC. The chain combines TRBV12-3 or TRBV12-4 with TRBJ1-2, with D tentatively TRBD1 (5 bases). The CDR3 runs 13 residues. Deletions cut 6 bases from V and 5 bases from J, with 13 bases between.

This chain uses TRBV5-1 with TRBJ2-3, with 7 bases identical to TRBD2. This CDR3 is 16 amino acids long. V lost 0 bases and J lost 3; bases outside the gene matches: 7. Germline V CDR1 and CDR2: SGHRS, YFSETQ. CDR3 amino acids: CASSLGGGSSTDTQYF. The CDR3 DNA sequence: TGCGCCAGCAGCTTGGGAGGCGGGAGCAGTACAGATACGCAGTATTTT.

The chain has TRBV29-1 and TRBJ2-1; D might be TRBD1 or TRBD2, each matching 6 bases. Trimming took 4 bases from V and 7 from J, leaving 14 bases between them. Germline V gives CDR1 SQVTM, CDR2 ANQGSEA. The CDR3 runs 13 residues. This chain's CDR3 is CSVGGAWANEQFF. Here the CDR3 DNA reads TGCAGCGTTGGGGGGGCATGGGCTAATGAGCAGTTCTTC.

V gene TRBV20-1 combines with J gene TRBJ1-2; 9 nucleotides line up with TRBD1. This CDR3 is 14 amino acids long. V shed 3 bases, J shed 4 bases, and the junction held 6 bases outside the gene matches. Germline V gene data show CDR1 as DFQATT and CDR2 as SNEGSKA (reference sequence). This CDR3 reads CSASHRGQIYGYTF. CDR3 DNA sequence: TGCAGTGCTAGTCACAGGGGGCAAATCTATGGCTACACCTTC.

Comments on this clonotype: A read error may produce the germline difference seen at one junction end. The chain couples TRBV7-9 to TRBJ2-1; 10 positions agree with TRBD1. The germline V gene has CDR1 SEHNR and CDR2 FQNEAQ (reference sequence). The CDR3 runs to 15 residues. CDR3 residues: CASNLPGQGIYEQFF. In DNA, the CDR3 is TGTGCCAGCAACTTACCGGGACAGGGGATTTATGAGCAGTTCTTC.

The chain is built from TRBV11-2 and TRBJ2-1; 7 positions match TRBD2. Germline CDR1 SGHAT, CDR2 FQNNGV. The CDR3 spans 13 residues. The V and J ends lost 4 bases and 10 bases, in that order; junction bases with no gene match: 7. Here the CDR3 reads CASSYGLVGEQFF. The CDR3 coding sequence is TGTGCCAGCAGCTACGGACTAGTAGGAGAGCAGTTCTTC.

The chain is built from TRBV7-9 and TRBJ1-5; D ambiguous. The CDR3 runs to 15 residues. Germline CDR1 is SEHNR and CDR2 is FQNEAQ (reference sequence). Trimming removed 4 bases from V and 5 bases from J, with 15 bases in between. The CDR3 DNA is TGTGCCAGCAGCTCCTCATTAGGATTAGATCAGCCCCAGCATTTT. Residues: CASSSSLGLDQPQHF.

The sample holds a few counts of this clonotype. The chain carries TRBV4-3 and TRBJ1-4; D not resolved. Germline CDR1 reads LGHNA; CDR2 reads YSLEER. V shed 1 base and J shed 8 bases, with 14 bases lying between them. The CDR3 sequence is 15 residues long. CDR3 bases: TGCGCCAGCAGCCAAGGCGCTAGGGAAGAAGAAAAACTGTTTTTT. Translation gives CASSQGAREEEKLFF.

The rearrangement links TRBV12-5 to TRBJ1-4; the match to TRBD1 covers 7 bases. This CDR3 region has 13 residues. Trimming took 1 base from V and 10 from J; bases not matched to a gene: 3. The germline CDR1 and CDR2 sequences are LGHNT and FRNRAP. This CDR3 reads CASGLETGIKLFF. CDR3 DNA: TGTGCTAGTGGTTTGGAGACAGGGATAAAACTGTTTTTT. Looking up the rest from reference TRBV12-5 and TRBJ1-4 gives the full variable domain: DARVTQTPRHKVTEMGQEVTMRCQPILGHNTVFWYRQTMMQGLELLAYFRNRAPLDDSGMPKDRFSAEMPDATLATLKIQPSEPRDSAVYFCASGLETGIKLFFGSGTQLSVL.

The J gene is TRBJ1-2, the V gene TRBV6-2 or TRBV6-3; possibly TRBD1 for D (6 bases). The CDR3 spans 15 residues. V lost 5 bases and J 10 bases, leaving 23 bases between the germline ends. The germline V gene has CDR1 MNHEY and CDR2 SVGEGT. DNA of the CDR3: TGTGCCAGCAGTCGGGGGGCCCAGAGCACGAGGCACTACACCTTC. Protein product: CASSRGAQSTRHYTF.

This chain links TRBV15 with TRBJ2-1; 10 bases line up with TRBD2. CDR1 and CDR2 (germline): LNHNV, YYDKDF (reference sequence). V shed 0 bases and J 11 bases; nucleotides not matched to a gene: 7. The CDR3 spans 15 residues. This CDR3 reads CATSRDLAGDIKQFF. The DNA for the CDR3 is TGTGCCACCAGCAGAGATCTAGCGGGGGACATAAAGCAGTTCTTC.

A single count supports this clonotype. V is TRBV6-4 and J is TRBJ1-3; D gene unclear. Germline V gene sequence: CDR1 MRHNA, CDR2 SNTAGT. The CDR3 spans 17 residues. V shed 5 bases and J shed 0 bases, with 17 bases lying between them. In nucleotides, the CDR3 is TGTGCCAGCAGTCCCTCACAAACAGCTTACTCTGGAAACACCATATATTTT. Its protein product is CASSPSQTAYSGNTIYF.

CDR3: CASSLRVAGIFQETQYF. The CDR3 DNA follows: TGTGCCAGCAGTTTAAGGGTCGCCGGAATCTTTCAAGAGACCCAGTACTTC. The chain recombines TRBV12-3 or TRBV12-4 with TRBJ2-5, with no clear D. The V end lost 2 bases, the J end lost 2 bases, and 18 bases lay between the germline ends. The CDR3 length is 17 residues.

About this clonotype: At one of its ends the junction is not consistent with the germline gene, which may arise from a read error. V is TRBV7-9 and J is TRBJ2-5; unclear D gene. The germline CDR1 and CDR2 sequences are SEHNR and FQNEAQ (reference sequence). The CDR3 is 15 amino acids. CDR3 sequence: CASSFRPGEEATQDF. DNA for the CDR3: TGTGCCAGCAGCTTCCGGCCAGGAGAAGAGGCGACCCAGGACTTC.

The chain is built from TRBV11-2 and TRBJ1-2, with 12 bases identical to TRBD1. Germline V gene sequence: CDR1 SGHAT, CDR2 FQNNGV. The CDR3 has 21 amino acids. The V and J ends lost 5 bases and 7 bases, in that order; junction bases with no gene match: 26. Here the CDR3 reads CASSTSDRELSRGQGARGYTF. CDR3 bases: TGTGCCAGCAGCACGAGCGACCGGGAGCTTAGCCGGGGACAGGGGGCGCGTGGCTACACCTTC.

This clonotype was found a few times. V and J are TRBV29-1 and TRBJ2-4; no definite D call. The germline V gene encodes CDR1 SQVTM and CDR2 ANQGSEA. CDR3 length: 13 residues. V lost 5 bases, J lost 5 bases, and 13 bases lay in between. CDR3 coding DNA: TGCAGCGTTTGCGAGAGGAATCAAAACATTCAGTACTTC. This codes for CSVCERNQNIQYF.

The chain is built from TRBV11-2 and TRBJ2-3; the match to TRBD1 covers 9 bases. The CDR3 is 14 amino acids. V lost 2 bases to trimming and J lost 8 bases; unmatched junction nucleotides: 5. CDR1 and CDR2 from the germline V gene are SGHAT and FQNNGV. CDR3 nucleotides: TGTGCCAGCAGCTTAAGGACAGGGGACGGTACGCAGTATTTT. Its protein is CASSLRTGDGTQYF.

This clonotype was counted between two and nine times. The chain carries TRBV6-2 or TRBV6-3 and TRBJ1-1; 7 bases fit TRBD1. This CDR3 spans 17 amino acids. The V gene end was trimmed by 6 bases and the J gene end by 0 bases; junction bases not matched to a gene: 13. CDR1 and CDR2 (germline): MNHEY, SVGEGT. The CDR3 sequence: CASSYRRGQRMNTEAFF. The DNA for the CDR3 is TGTGCCAGCAGCTACCGACGGGGACAGCGAATGAACACTGAAGCTTTCTTT.